This T cell receptor beta chain came from a study of technical replicates of blood from a few donors. Measured with immunoSEQ multiplex PCR; TCRdb has only the in-frame clones, and not every one. The data hold approximately 74,000 clones, with 88% observed a single time. The receptor's source is a human donor in good health. Some clones in this sample may be carry-over from other donors' samples. The specimen was PBMCs.

The CDR3 sequence is CASSLPSYEQYF. CDR3 sequence (DNA): TGCGCCAGCAGCTTGCCGTCCTACGAGCAGTACTTC. V gene TRBV5-1 combines with J gene TRBJ2-7; D ambiguous. This CDR3 has 12 residues. V gave up 1 base and J gave up 1 base, with 3 bases separating them. Germline V CDR1 and CDR2: SGHRS, YFSETQ.